The 15 T cell receptor beta chains presented below share a single source sample, sequenced in a study of cytomegalovirus exposure and HLA in healthy donors. The PCR was carried out with 60 Vbeta primers and 13 Jbeta primers. This table comes from immunoSEQ multiplex PCR, and its TCRdb copy is limited to in-frame clones, with some not included. The data hold more than 150,000 clones, with around 85% observed a single time. Sequenced: PBMCs. These receptors originate from a man in his fifties in good health and CMV-seropositive.

This clone was counted a few times. The gene calls are TRBV7-9 and TRBJ1-6, with unresolved D. The CDR3 spans 12 residues. The V gene's germline CDR1 is SEHNR and CDR2 FQNEAQ (reference sequence). CDR3 sequence: CAGGYGNSPLHF. In DNA, the CDR3 is TGTGCGGGCGGGTACGGGAATTCACCCCTCCACTTT.

This clone was detected once. The chain couples TRBV18 to TRBJ2-5; D ambiguous. Germline assignment: CDR1 KGHSH and CDR2 LQKENI. The CDR3 length is 13 residues. The V end lost 2 bases, the J end lost 5 bases, and 9 bases lay between the germline ends. In DNA form, the CDR3 reads TGTGCCAGCTCACCAGGGCAGACCGAGACCCAGTACTTC. This codes for CASSPGQTETQYF.

The V call is TRBV30, the J call TRBJ2-7; 9 bases agree with TRBD1. V lost 1 base, J lost 2 bases, and 6 bases stayed unmatched. The CDR3 has 15 residues. The germline CDR1 and CDR2 sequences are GTSNPN and SVGIG (reference sequence). CDR3 region: CAWSGGTGIPYEQYF. CDR3 coding DNA: TGTGCCTGGAGTGGGGGGACAGGGATTCCCTACGAGCAGTACTTC.

The J gene is TRBJ2-5, the V gene TRBV28, with TRBD2 matching 8 bases. CDR1 and CDR2 from the germline V gene are MDHEN and SYDVKM. Trimming cost V 7 bases and J 1 base; bases outside gene matches: 5. The CDR3 consists of 14 residues. The CDR3: CASISGSSQETQYF. The DNA of the CDR3 is TGTGCCAGCATCAGCGGGAGTTCCCAAGAGACCCAGTACTTC.

This clone was observed a handful of times. The CDR3 loop reads CASKSLAGGDNEQFF. CDR3 DNA: TGTGCCAGCAAAAGTCTAGCGGGAGGTGACAATGAGCAGTTCTTC. The rearrangement uses TRBV6-4 and TRBJ2-1; 11 bases match TRBD2. The CDR3 length is 15 residues. J gave up 5 bases and V 7 bases, and 7 bases lay outside the gene matches. CDR1 and CDR2 from the germline V gene are MRHNA and SNTAGT.

This clone has a handful of counts. The V call is TRBV28, the J call TRBJ1-2, with no clear D. The CDR3 length is 15 residues. In germline, CDR1 is MDHEN, CDR2 SYDVKM. Trimming pared 5 bases from V and 3 bases from J, leaving 16 bases between. In DNA, the CDR3 is TGTGCCAGCAGTCCCGACACCCGAAGAGACTATGGCTACACCTTC. It is translated as CASSPDTRRDYGYTF.

The chain couples TRBV4-1 to TRBJ2-1; D is possibly TRBD2 (6 bases). The CDR3 length is 15 residues. Germline V gene data show CDR1 as MGHRA and CDR2 as YSYEKL. V was trimmed by 0 bases and J by 4 bases, leaving 10 bases between them. The CDR3 spells CASSQDRGRYNEQFF. The DNA for the CDR3 is TGCGCCAGCAGCCAAGACAGAGGGAGGTACAATGAGCAGTTCTTC.

V gene TRBV7-2 combines with J gene TRBJ2-5; the D gene is possibly TRBD1 (6 bases). CDR1 is SGHTA and CDR2 is FQGNSA in the germline V gene. Trimming took off 5 bases at V and 4 bases at J, with 20 bases between the two ends. The CDR3 consists of 16 residues. In DNA, the CDR3 is TGTGCCAGCAGCCTACGACCGGGACAAGGAATAGAGACCCAGTACTTC. This codes for CASSLRPGQGIETQYF.

This clone was observed a single time. The chain recombines TRBV28 with TRBJ2-7, with 10 bases identical to TRBD2. Germline CDR1 and CDR2: MDHEN and SYDVKM. This CDR3 spans 15 amino acids. Trimming took 6 bases from V and 3 from J; bases not matched to a gene: 8. The CDR3 bases are TGTGCCAGCAGCTTCGCAGTAGCGGGAGGCTACGAGCAGTACTTC. This gives the protein CASSFAVAGGYEQYF. The variable domain in full, completed from reference TRBV28 and TRBJ2-7, reads DVKVTQSSRYLVKRTGEKVFLECVQDMDHENMFWYRQDPGLGLRLIYFSYDVKMKEKGDIPEGYSVSREKKERFSLILESASTNQTSMYLCASSFAVAGGYEQYFGPGTRLTVT.

The chain has TRBV21-1 and TRBJ2-6; TRBD1 is taken as the D call from the table, unchecked against the DNA. TRBV21-1 constitutes a pseudogene. The CDR3 is 19 residues long. CDR3 DNA: TGTGCCAGCAGACGAAAGTTAAGACAGGCTCCTGCTGGGGCCAACGTCCTGACTTTC. It specifies CASRRKLRQAPAGANVLTF.

The J gene is TRBJ1-5, the V gene TRBV27; D might be TRBD1 (6 bases). V lost 7 bases and J lost 1, with 38 bases in between. Germline values: CDR1 MNHEY, CDR2 SMNVEV (reference sequence). CDR3 length equals 23 residues. In nucleotides, the CDR3 is TGTGCCAGCACCTTCTTCCCTTTTACACCGGCGGGTCGGAACAGGGTGAGCAATCAGCCCCAGCATTTT. Translation gives CASTFFPFTPAGRNRVSNQPQHF.

With regard to this clone: The same CDR3 can be traced to other DNA sequences in this sample. This chain uses TRBV6-5 with TRBJ2-7, with 9 bases identical to TRBD1. J lost 3 bases, V lost 4 bases, and 1 base had no gene match. Germline lookup yields CDR1 MNHEY and CDR2 SVGAGI. This CDR3 contains 13 residues. The CDR3 nucleotides read TGTGCCAGCAGTTCGACAGGGGGCTACGAGCAGTACTTC. Its protein is CASSSTGGYEQYF.

The V gene is TRBV10-3, the J gene TRBJ2-5; 11 nucleotides align to TRBD1. The CDR3 length is 16 residues. The V segment lost 0 bases and the J segment 5 bases; nucleotides outside the gene matches: 5. Germline CDR1 ENHRY, CDR2 SYGVKD. CDR3 sequence (DNA): TGTGCCATCAGTGAGTCTTGGACAGGGGGCGGGGAGACCCAGTACTTC. Its protein is CAISESWTGGGETQYF.

The V and J genes are TRBV5-1 and TRBJ2-2, with TRBD2 matching 7 bases. Unmatched junction bases numbered 17, after V lost 4 bases and J lost 8 bases. This CDR3 contains 17 residues. From germline, CDR1 is SGHRS and CDR2 YFSETQ. CDR3 nucleotides: TGCGCCAGCAGCCGGGGGGTAGCGGAACGGGCTACGGGGGAGCTGTTTTTT. Residues: CASSRGVAERATGELFF. The full variable domain, in which reference TRBV5-1 and TRBJ2-2 provide the parts outside the CDR3, is KAGVTQTPRYLIKTRGQQVTLSCSPISGHRSVSWYQQTPGQGLQFLFEYFSETQRNKGNFPGRFSGRQFSNSRSEMNVSTLELGDSALYLCASSRGVAERATGELFFGEGSRLTVL.

CDR3 sequence reads: CASSEVSSGANVLTF. CDR3 nucleotides: TGTGCCAGCAGTGAAGTGTCTTCTGGGGCCAACGTCCTGACTTTC. The chain couples TRBV6-1 to TRBJ2-6; unclear D gene. In germline, CDR1 is MNHNS, CDR2 SASEGT. The CDR3 extends over 15 amino acids. The V end lost 1 base, the J end lost 1 base, and 5 bases lay between the germline ends.